This T cell receptor beta chain came from a study of a mutant IDH1 vaccine in newly diagnosed glioma (dated by TCRdb to about 2021). Context from the whole study: Across visits V03 through V10, patients got a total of eight vaccinations, given in weeks 1, 3, 5, 7, 11, 15, 19 and 23. In the chemotherapy-containing groups, vaccination started alongside temozolomide cycles, whereas in patients who had radiotherapy alone it started 4-6 weeks after radiotherapy. The roughly 32 treated patients were approximately 62% male and about 38% female, with a mean age of around 40 years. Before enrollment, patients had received standard therapy of radiotherapy alone, temozolomide alone, or radiochemotherapy with temozolomide; most received the combination. Peripheral blood was drawn at six visits: V03 (baseline), V05, V07, V10, V12 and V13. Longitudinal TCRB deep sequencing was performed for about two dozen treated patients wherever samples were available for exploratory analyses.

Broader findings and caveats from the paper: Across multiple MHC alleles, vaccine-induced immune responses were seen in around 93% of patients. The authors stated that sample limitations prevented analyses of patient blood samples from being reproduced. Pseudoprogression appeared unrelated to alterations in the top peripheral T cell clonotypes detected by TCRB sequencing. Availability determined which PBMC samples were chosen for TCRB deep sequencing.

V loses 3 bases, J loses 7 bases, and the germline ends lie 19 bases apart. Per the germline V gene (reference sequence), SGHKS is the CDR1 and YYEKEE is the CDR2. The CDR3 runs 16 residues from the cysteine to the phenylalanine. CDR3 DNA only is kept here, 48 bases in frame from base 1. The intended sense of this specimen's time point label: week 5, during vaccination. Each vaccine dose was 300 ug of a 20-mer mutant IDH1 peptide in Montanide, given subcutaneously with topical imiquimod. Newly diagnosed WHO grade 3 or 4 IDH1-mutant astrocytomas showing loss of nuclear ATRX were present in the donors. The samples were drawn from NOA16, a multicentre, single-arm, open-label phase I trial in Germany that tested a mutant IDH1 peptide vaccine in humans for the first time. The DNeasy Blood and Tissue Kit was used to extract genomic DNA from EDTA blood for TCRB sequencing. Comments on this clone: Its antigen has not been determined. No clone much larger than this one lies a single base away; base qualities are absent.

The library was generated by the immunoSEQ multiplex PCR assay. Rearranged TCR beta chain sequences were amplified using the hsTCRB Kit according to the manufacturer's protocol. Sequencing of TCRB libraries was carried out on an Illumina MiSeq. The authors' pipeline ran thus. The proprietary platform of the kit vendor was used for demultiplexing, trimming and gene mapping. TCRdb stores this immuneACCESS table with in-frame sequences only. Part of the clones is absent; in the studies checked, under half of the shortfall reflects unresolved V genes, and no reason is known for the rest. The V and J calls and the clone size are those of that table, but D and trimming were determined from the DNA. Here the sample has over 50,000 clones; about nine tenths occur a single time. The leading ten clones occupy roughly 4.8% of the sample.

Source: PBMCs, taken from a glioma patient whose treatment included an IDH1 peptide vaccine. The sequence joins TRBV5-5 to TRBJ1-4, and perhaps TRBD1 as D gene, on 5 matching bases. The source is a woman aged 40-49 years with glioma. The bases are TGTGCCAGCAGCTGGGGCCGTGCAGGGATAAGTGAAAAACTGTTTTTT. It specifies CASSWGRAGISEKLFF.